This is a list of T cell receptor beta chains from one sample in a study of blood T cells in healthy people across ages. From the 5' RACE reads, TCRdb called clonotypes with MiXCR, one entry per CDR3 protein. The table has roughly 1.9 million distinct CDR3 sequences, about 39% seen once; the top ten hold approximately 22%. Sequencing was done on a sample of blood. These receptors originate from a human donor in good health. Each CDR3 is given with its conserved first and last residue. Each record gives: V gene, clone size, J gene, D gene, CDR3 protein, CDR3 DNA. A D gene is named only where the DNA matches it firmly. The listing skips clone size in some rows; elsewhere it reads once, few, many or a size class.

TRBV7-9	NA	TRBJ1-2	NA	CASSVLDIVGRVYGYTF	TGTGCCAGCAGCGTGTTAGACATCGTGGGGCGCGTCTATGGCTACACCTTC
TRBV24-1	NA	TRBJ2-1	TRBD1	CATSDNPGGTGGHNEQFF	TGTGCCACCAGTGATAACCCGGGAGGGACAGGGGGACACAATGAGCAGTTCTTC
TRBV4-2	NA	TRBJ1-1	NA	CASSQSLADTKPEAFF	TGTGCCAGCAGCCAATCGCTTGCGGACACCAAACCTGAAGCTTTCTTT
TRBV28	NA	TRBJ1-2	NA	CASSTTQGGYTF	TGTGCCAGCAGTACCACACAGGGAGGCTACACCTTC
TRBV4-1	NA	TRBJ1-2	NA	CASSQAGPYYGYTF	TGCGCCAGCAGCCAAGCGGGCCCCTACTATGGCTACACCTTC
TRBV5-1	few	TRBJ2-7	NA	CASSLGEAGSSLRQQYF	TGCGCCAGCAGCTTGGGAGAAGCCGGGTCCTCGCTTCGGCAGCAGTACTTC
TRBV15	few	TRBJ2-1	NA	CATSRDVGTVNEQFF	TGTGCCACCAGCAGAGATGTGGGGACCGTTAATGAGCAGTTCTTC
TRBV28	NA	TRBJ2-5	TRBD1	CASSYTSTGFLQDQETQYF	TGTGCCAGCAGTTATACCTCGACAGGGTTTCTGCAAGACCAAGAGACCCAGTACTTC
TRBV20-1	NA	TRBJ1-5	NA	CSVRSKNQPQHF	TGCAGTGTCCGTTCAAAAAATCAGCCTCAGCATTTT
TRBV6-6	few	TRBJ1-5	NA	CATYGGNNQPQHF	TGTGCCACCTACGGGGGTAACAATCAGCCCCAGCATTTT
TRBV29-1	NA	TRBJ1-2	TRBD1	CSVLGTGRIYGYTF	TGCAGCGTACTCGGGACAGGGCGGATCTATGGCTACACCTTC
TRBV29-1	NA	TRBJ1-2	TRBD1	CSGGDRARGYTF	TGCAGCGGGGGCGACAGGGCGCGAGGCTACACCTTC
TRBV12-3/TRBV12-4	NA	TRBJ2-1	TRBD2	CASSLMLGGGYNEQFF	TGTGCCAGCAGTTTAATGTTGGGCGGGGGGTACAATGAGCAGTTCTTC
TRBV5-6	few	TRBJ1-2	NA	CASSLWEIPNYGYTF	TGTGCCAGCAGCTTGTGGGAAATCCCTAACTATGGCTACACCTTC
TRBV7-2	NA	TRBJ2-1	TRBD2	CASSFYSGTYNEQFF	TGTGCCAGCAGCTTTTATAGCGGGACATACAATGAGCAGTTCTTC
TRBV7-9	few	TRBJ2-1	NA	CVSSLAASEQFF	TGTGTCAGCAGCTTAGCGGCCAGTGAGCAGTTCTTC
TRBV20-1	few	TRBJ1-4	NA	CSARTLLNEKLFF	TGCAGTGCTAGGACGTTGCTTAATGAAAAACTGTTTTTT
TRBV29-1	NA	TRBJ1-4	NA	CSVGKAKTNEKLFF	TGCAGCGTTGGGAAGGCAAAGACTAATGAAAAACTGTTTTTT
TRBV7-9	NA	TRBJ1-5	TRBD1	CASSTGQGRGPQHF	TGTGCCAGCAGCACGGGACAGGGCAGGGGGCCCCAGCATTTT
TRBV7-8	NA	TRBJ1-2	NA	CASSPEVGGGYGYTF	TGTGCCAGCAGCCCCGAGGTGGGGGGGGGCTATGGCTACACCTTC
TRBV5-1	NA	TRBJ2-1	NA	CASSLVARDYNEQFF	TGCGCCAGCAGCTTGGTTGCGCGGGACTACAATGAGCAGTTCTTC